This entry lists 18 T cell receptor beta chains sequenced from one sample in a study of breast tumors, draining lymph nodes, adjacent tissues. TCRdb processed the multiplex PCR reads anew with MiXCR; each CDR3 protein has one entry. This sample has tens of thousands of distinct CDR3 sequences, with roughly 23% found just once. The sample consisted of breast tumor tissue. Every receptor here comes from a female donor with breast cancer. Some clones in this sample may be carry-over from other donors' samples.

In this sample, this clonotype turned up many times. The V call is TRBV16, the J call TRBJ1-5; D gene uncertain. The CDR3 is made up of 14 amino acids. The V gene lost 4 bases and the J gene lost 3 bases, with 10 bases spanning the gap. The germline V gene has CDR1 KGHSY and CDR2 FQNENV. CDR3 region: CASSPQTHNQPQHF. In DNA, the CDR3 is TGTGCCAGCAGCCCACAGACCCACAATCAGCCCCAGCATTTT. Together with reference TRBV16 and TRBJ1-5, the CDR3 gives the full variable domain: GEEVAQTPKHLVRGEGQKAKLYCAPIKGHSYVFWYQQVLKNEFKFLISFQNENVFDETGMPKERFSAKCLPNSPCSLEIQATKLEDSAVYFCASSPQTHNQPQHFGDGTRLSIL.

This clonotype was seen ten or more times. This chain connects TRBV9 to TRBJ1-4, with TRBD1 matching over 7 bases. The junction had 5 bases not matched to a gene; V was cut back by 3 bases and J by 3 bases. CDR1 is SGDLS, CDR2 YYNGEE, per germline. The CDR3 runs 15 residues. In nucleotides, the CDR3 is TGTGCCAGCAGCGAGGGACAGCGATCTAATGAAAAACTGTTTTTT. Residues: CASSEGQRSNEKLFF.

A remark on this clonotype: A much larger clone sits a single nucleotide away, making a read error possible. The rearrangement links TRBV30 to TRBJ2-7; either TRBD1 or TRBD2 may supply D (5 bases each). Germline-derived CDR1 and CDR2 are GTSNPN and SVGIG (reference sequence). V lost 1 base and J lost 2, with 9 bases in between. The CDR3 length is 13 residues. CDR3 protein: CAWSGRDAYEQYF. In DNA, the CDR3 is TGTGCCTGGAGTGGAAGGGACGCCTACGAGCAGTACTTC.

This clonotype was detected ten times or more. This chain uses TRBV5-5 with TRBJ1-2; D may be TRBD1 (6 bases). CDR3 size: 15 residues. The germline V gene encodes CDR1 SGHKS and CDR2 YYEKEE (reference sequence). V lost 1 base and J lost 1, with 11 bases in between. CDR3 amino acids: CASSLWGAHNYGYTF. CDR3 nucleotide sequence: TGTGCCAGCAGCTTGTGGGGGGCTCATAACTATGGCTACACCTTC.

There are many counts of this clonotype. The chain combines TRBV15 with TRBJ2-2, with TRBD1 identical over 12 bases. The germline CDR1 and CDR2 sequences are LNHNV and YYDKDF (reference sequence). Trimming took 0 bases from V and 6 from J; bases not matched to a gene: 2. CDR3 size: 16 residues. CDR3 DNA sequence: TGTGCCACCAGCAGAGATGGGACAGGGGGCCCCGGGGAGCTGTTTTTT. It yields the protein CATSRDGTGGPGELFF.

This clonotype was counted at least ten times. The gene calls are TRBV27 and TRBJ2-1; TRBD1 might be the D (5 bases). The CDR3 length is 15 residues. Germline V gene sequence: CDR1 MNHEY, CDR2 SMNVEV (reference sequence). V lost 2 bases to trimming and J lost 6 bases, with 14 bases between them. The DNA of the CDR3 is TGTGCCAGCAGTTTAAAGGCAGGGTGGGCCAATGAGCAGTTCTTC. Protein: CASSLKAGWANEQFF.

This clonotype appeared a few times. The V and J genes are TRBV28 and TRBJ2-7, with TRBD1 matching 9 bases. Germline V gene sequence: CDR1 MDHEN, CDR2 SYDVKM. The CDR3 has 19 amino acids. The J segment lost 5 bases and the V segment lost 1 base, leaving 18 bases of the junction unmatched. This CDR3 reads CASSLFLGAGTGTTNEQYF. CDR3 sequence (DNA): TGTGCCAGCAGTTTATTTTTGGGAGCAGGGACAGGGACGACGAACGAGCAGTACTTC.

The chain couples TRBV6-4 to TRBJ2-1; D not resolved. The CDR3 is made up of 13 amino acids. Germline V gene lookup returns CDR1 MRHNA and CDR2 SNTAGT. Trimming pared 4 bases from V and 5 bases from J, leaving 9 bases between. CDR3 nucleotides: TGTGCCAGCAGTGTAAGGGCCGACAATGAGCAGTTCTTC. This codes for CASSVRADNEQFF.

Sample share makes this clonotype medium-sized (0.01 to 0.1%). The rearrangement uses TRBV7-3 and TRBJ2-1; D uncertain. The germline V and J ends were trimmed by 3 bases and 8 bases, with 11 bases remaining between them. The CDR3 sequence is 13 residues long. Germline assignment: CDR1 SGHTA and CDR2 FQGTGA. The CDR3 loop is CASSFSGFDEQFF. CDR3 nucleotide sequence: TGTGCCAGCAGCTTTTCAGGATTTGATGAGCAGTTCTTC.

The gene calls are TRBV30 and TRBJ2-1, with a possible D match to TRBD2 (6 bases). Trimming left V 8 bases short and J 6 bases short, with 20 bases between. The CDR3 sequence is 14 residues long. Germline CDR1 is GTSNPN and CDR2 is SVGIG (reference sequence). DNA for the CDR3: TGTGCCATTAATCACCGGGAGCGGATCAATGAGCAGTTCTTC. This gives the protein CAINHRERINEQFF.

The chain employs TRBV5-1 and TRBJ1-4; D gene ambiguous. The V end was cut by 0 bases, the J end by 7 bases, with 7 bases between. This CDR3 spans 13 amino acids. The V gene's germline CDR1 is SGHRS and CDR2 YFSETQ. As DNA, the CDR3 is TGCGCCAGCAGCTTGGGGGGTGTTGAAAAACTGTTTTTT. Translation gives CASSLGGVEKLFF.

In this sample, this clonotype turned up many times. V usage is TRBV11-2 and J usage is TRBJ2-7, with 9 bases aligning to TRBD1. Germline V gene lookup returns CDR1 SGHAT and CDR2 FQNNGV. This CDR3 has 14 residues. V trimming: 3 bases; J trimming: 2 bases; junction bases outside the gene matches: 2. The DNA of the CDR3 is TGTGCCAGCAGCTTTTACAGGGGGCCCTACGAGCAGTACTTC. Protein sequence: CASSFYRGPYEQYF.

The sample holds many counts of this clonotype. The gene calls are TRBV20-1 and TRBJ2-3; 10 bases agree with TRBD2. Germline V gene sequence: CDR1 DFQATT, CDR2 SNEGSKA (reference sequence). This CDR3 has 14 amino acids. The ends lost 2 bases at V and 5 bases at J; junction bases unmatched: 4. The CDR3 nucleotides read TGCAGTGCTAGACTAGCGGGAGCGGGAGATACGCAGTATTTT. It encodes CSARLAGAGDTQYF.

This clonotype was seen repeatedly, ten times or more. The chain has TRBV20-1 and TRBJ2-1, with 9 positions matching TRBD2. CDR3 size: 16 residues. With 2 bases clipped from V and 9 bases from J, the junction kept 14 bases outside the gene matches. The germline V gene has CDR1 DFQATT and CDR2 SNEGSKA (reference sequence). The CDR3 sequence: CSARNTLSGRISEQFF. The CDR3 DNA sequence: TGCAGTGCTAGAAACACCCTCAGCGGGAGGATCAGTGAGCAGTTCTTC.

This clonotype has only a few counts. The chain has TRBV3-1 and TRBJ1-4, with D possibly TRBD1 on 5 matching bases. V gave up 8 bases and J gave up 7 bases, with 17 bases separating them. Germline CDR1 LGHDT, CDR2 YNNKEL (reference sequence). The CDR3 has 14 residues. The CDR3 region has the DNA TGTGCCAGCTCGTTCCGACAGCGCGGTGAAAAACTGTTTTTT. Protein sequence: CASSFRQRGEKLFF. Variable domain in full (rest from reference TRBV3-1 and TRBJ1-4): DTAVSQTPKYLVTQMGNDKSIKCEQNLGHDTMYWYKQDSKKFLKIMFSYNNKELIINETVPNRFSPKSPDKAHLNLHINSLELGDSAVYFCASSFRQRGEKLFFGSGTQLSVL.

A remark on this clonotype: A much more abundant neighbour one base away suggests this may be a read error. The DNA for the CDR3 is TGTGCCAGCAGCTTAGAGCTCCCTTACAATGAGCAGTCCTTC. The encoded protein is CASSLELPYNEQSF. The chain uses TRBV11-2 and TRBJ2-1; no clear D gene. Germline assignment: CDR1 SGHAT and CDR2 FQNNGV. The CDR3 sequence is 14 residues long.

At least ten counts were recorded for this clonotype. The CDR3 nucleotides are TGTGCCACCAACCGGACAGGGGGCTATTGGGAGCAGTACTTC. It codes for CATNRTGGYWEQYF. The rearrangement uses TRBV24-1 and TRBJ2-7, with TRBD1 matching 11 bases. CDR1 and CDR2 (germline): KGHDR, SFDVKD. V dropped 8 bases and J dropped 7; count of bases not matched to a gene: 9. The CDR3 sequence is 14 residues long.

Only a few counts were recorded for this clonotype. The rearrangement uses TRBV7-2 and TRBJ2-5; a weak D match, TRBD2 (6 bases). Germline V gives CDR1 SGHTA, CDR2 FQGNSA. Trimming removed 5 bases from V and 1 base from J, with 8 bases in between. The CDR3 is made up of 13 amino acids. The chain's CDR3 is CASSRGAQETQYF. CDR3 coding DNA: TGTGCCAGCAGCCGCGGGGCCCAAGAGACCCAGTACTTC. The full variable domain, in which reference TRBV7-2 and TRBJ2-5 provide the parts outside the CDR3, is GAGVSQSPSNKVTEKGKDVELRCDPISGHTALYWYRQSLGQGLEFLIYFQGNSAPDKSGLPSDRFSAERTGGSVSTLTIQRTQQEDSAVYLCASSRGAQETQYFGPGTRLLVL.